The clone carrying this TCR beta chain has a single count. Trimming cost V 3 bases and J 7 bases, with 9 bases left between them. This CDR3 spans 12 amino acids. The germline V gene has CDR1 SGHTA and CDR2 FQGTGA. The data originate from a study of OX40 agonist ivuxolimab in advanced cancers. Repertoires were generated with immunoSEQ multiplex PCR, while TCRdb's copy carries only in-frame clones and drops some. The sample holds 40,000 to 45,000 clones, around 85% seen once. The sequence was collected from an adult with an advanced solid tumor such as melanoma, head and neck, liver or kidney cancer. The chain employs TRBV7-3 and TRBJ1-1; D unresolved. The sequenced sample was CD4+ or CD8+ T cells sorted from blood, obtained in a trial of the OX40 agonist ivuxolimab. CDR3 region: CASSFRVSEAFF. CDR3 sequence (DNA): TGTGCCAGCAGCTTCCGGGTCAGTGAAGCTTTCTTT.